What follows is one T cell receptor beta chain and its context. This table comes from immunoSEQ multiplex PCR, and its TCRdb copy is limited to in-frame clones, with some not included. Of about 470,000 clones in the sample, about 76% are singletons; the top ten hold under 15%. The sample is drawn from a study of shared clonotypes between healthy human individuals. The clonotype originates from a woman aged 40 to 50 in good health. Some clones in this sample may be carry-over from other donors' samples. The sequenced material came from PBMCs.

CDR3 residues: CASSFTSNEQFF. The CDR3 DNA reads TGTGCCAGCAGCTTTACTAGCAATGAGCAGTTCTTC. The genes are TRBV11-2 and TRBJ2-1, with D tentatively TRBD2 (5 bases). There are 12 residues in the CDR3. V was shortened by 3 bases and J by 6 bases, with 6 bases between the two germline ends. Germline CDR1 is SGHAT and CDR2 is FQNNGV. Full variable domain (outside the CDR3, taken from reference TRBV11-2 and TRBJ2-1): EAGVAQSPRYKIIEKRQSVAFWCNPISGHATLYWYQQILGQGPKLLIQFQNNGVVDDSQLPKDRFSAERLKGVDSTLKIQPAKLEDSAVYLCASSFTSNEQFFGPGTRLTVL.